These 15 T cell receptor beta chains share one sample of origin, sequenced in a study of T-cell reconstitution after alpha-beta-depleted transplantation in children. Unique molecular identifiers tagged the TCRbeta library. TCRdb used MiXCR to reprocess the PCR reads, holding one entry per CDR3 protein. The sample has hundreds of thousands of distinct CDR3 sequences, around 15% seen once. This specimen consisted of PBMCs, mostly from graft donor cells, obtained 360 days after TCRalphabeta/CD19-depleted stem cell transplant. These receptors all stem from a boy less than two years old who had a stem cell transplant for Wiskott-Aldrich syndrome, so the T cells may come from the graft donor.

The chain links TRBV7-9 to TRBJ2-1; 7 bases match TRBD2. Looked up from germline, CDR1 is SEHNR and CDR2 is FQNEAQ (reference sequence). The CDR3 has 17 amino acids. The J segment lost 3 bases and the V segment lost 1 base, leaving 9 bases of the junction unmatched. CDR3 coding DNA: TGTGCCAGCAGCTTAGGGGGGAGGGACTTTCGCTACAATGAGCAGTTCTTC. This codes for CASSLGGRDFRYNEQFF.

A few counts support this clonotype. J is TRBJ2-5 and V is TRBV18, with TRBD1 matching over 7 bases. The V segment lost 4 bases and the J segment 4 bases; nucleotides outside the gene matches: 9. Germline CDR1 and CDR2: KGHSH and LQKENI. The CDR3 has 15 amino acids. CDR3 in DNA: TGTGCCAGCTCACGCCGGACAGGCGTTGTAGAGACCCAGTACTTC. Amino acids: CASSRRTGVVETQYF.

This sequence joins TRBV12-3 or TRBV12-4 and TRBJ1-4; tentatively, D is TRBD1 (6 bases). The germline V and J ends were trimmed by 5 bases and 9 bases, with 19 bases remaining between them. The CDR3 loop spans 15 amino acids. The CDR3 DNA is TGTGCCAGCAGTACGTACAGGGCCGTAATGAAAAAACTGTTTTTT. Translating gives CASSTYRAVMKKLFF.

The V gene is TRBV2, the J gene TRBJ1-1, with 7 bases matching TRBD1. The CDR3 consists of 16 residues. V was pared by 3 bases and J by 4 bases, with 11 bases of the junction left unmatched. Looked up from germline, CDR1 is SNHLY and CDR2 is FYNNEI. The CDR3 DNA reads TGTGCCAGCAGTGACCCAGGGGGTGAAGGCAGCACTGAAGCTTTCTTT. This translates into CASSDPGGEGSTEAFF.

The rearrangement joins TRBV29-1 to TRBJ2-5, with D unclear. V lost 4 bases to trimming and J lost 5 bases, with 14 bases between them. CDR1 is SQVTM, CDR2 ANQGSEA, per germline. There are 13 residues in the CDR3. CDR3 amino acids: CSVGGRARETQYF. As DNA, the CDR3 is TGCAGCGTTGGGGGTAGGGCACGGGAGACCCAGTACTTC.

As to this clonotype: No conserved phenylalanine or tryptophan is present at the end of the CDR3, so a read error is the likely explanation. The rearrangement links TRBV4-1 to TRBJ2-7; no clear D gene. The CDR3 totals 14 residues. The germline V gene has CDR1 MGHRA and CDR2 YSYEKL. The V gene lost 5 bases and the J gene lost 0 bases, with 11 bases spanning the gap. The CDR3 DNA reads as TGCGCCAGCAGCTCAACACCGGGCTCCTACGAGCAGTACTTG. Translation gives CASSSTPGSYEQYL.

The gene calls are TRBV12-3 or TRBV12-4 and TRBJ2-1; no reliable D call. The CDR3 length is 14 residues. V was cut by 4 bases and J by 2 bases, with 9 bases left in between. CDR3: CASSYVGAYNEQFF. The CDR3 DNA sequence: TGTGCCAGCAGTTACGTTGGGGCCTACAATGAGCAGTTCTTC.

The V and J genes are TRBV5-4 and TRBJ2-1; 10 bases are shared with TRBD1. This CDR3 is built from 18 residues. The trim removed 2 bases at V and 8 bases at J, leaving 16 bases unmatched. CDR1 is SGHNT, CDR2 YYREEE, per germline (reference sequence). Here the CDR3 DNA reads TGTGCCAGCAGCTTCAGACGAGGGACAGGGGACGTCTGGCATGAGCAGTTCTTC. Translating gives CASSFRRGTGDVWHEQFF. The whole variable domain, filled in from reference TRBV5-4 and TRBJ2-1, reads ETGVTQSPTHLIKTRGQQVTLRCSSQSGHNTVSWYQQALGQGPQFIFQYYREEENGRGNFPPRFSGLQFPNYSSELNVNALELDDSALYLCASSFRRGTGDVWHEQFFGPGTRLTVL.

CDR3 bases: TGTGCCATCAGTGGGTCGACTAGCGGGGGAAAAGAGACCCAGTACTTC. Its protein product is CAISGSTSGGKETQYF. J is TRBJ2-5 and V is TRBV10-3; TRBD2 matches 12 bases. The CDR3 runs 16 residues. Per germline, CDR1 ENHRY and CDR2 SYGVKD. Losses at the gene ends were 4 bases for V and 3 bases for J; bases not matched to a gene: 6.

The chain links TRBV6-2 or TRBV6-3 to TRBJ2-4; possible D gene TRBD2, 5 bases. Germline V gene data show CDR1 as MNHEY and CDR2 as SVGEGT. The length of the CDR3 is 20 residues. V lost 2 bases and J lost 0, with 23 bases in between. CDR3 sequence: CASSYLARSGYFLAKNIQYF. The CDR3 nucleotides read TGTGCCAGCAGTTACCTTGCTAGGAGCGGATACTTCCTAGCCAAAAACATTCAGTACTTC.

V and J are TRBV23-1 and TRBJ2-7, with D possibly matching TRBD2 (6 bases). TRBV23-1 counts as an open reading frame of uncertain function. Trimming removed 1 base from V and 3 bases from J, with 16 bases in between. The CDR3 has 16 amino acids. The CDR3 DNA sequence: TGCGCCAGCAGTCAATTGGCCGGGGGTCCCTACTACGAGCAGTACTTC. Translating it yields CASSQLAGGPYYEQYF.

The chain carries TRBV19 and TRBJ2-1; 8 nucleotides align to TRBD2. Germline lookup yields CDR1 LNHDA and CDR2 SQIVND (reference sequence). This CDR3 comprises 15 residues. V shed 3 bases and J 9 bases; nucleotides not matched to a gene: 10. DNA of the CDR3: TGTGCCAGTAGTATTCGCCCAGAACGGGGGGGTGAGCAGTTCTTC. It yields the protein CASSIRPERGGEQFF. Full variable domain (missing parts from reference TRBV19 and TRBJ2-1): DGGITQSPKYLFRKEGQNVTLSCEQNLNHDAMYWYRQDPGQGLRLIYYSQIVNDFQKGDIAEGYSVSREKKESFPLTVTSAQKNPTAFYLCASSIRPERGGEQFFGPGTRLTVL.

The chain carries TRBV9 and TRBJ2-1; TRBD2 might be the D (5 bases). The CDR3 runs 16 residues. The V gene's germline CDR1 is SGDLS and CDR2 YYNGEE. Deletions cut 4 bases from V and 0 bases from J, with 14 bases between. The CDR3 here is CASSRRGSYSYNEQFF. For the CDR3, the DNA is TGTGCCAGCAGCAGACGAGGGTCCTACTCCTACAATGAGCAGTTCTTC.

V gene TRBV7-2 combines with J gene TRBJ2-4; weak D call: TRBD2 (6 bases). The germline V gene has CDR1 SGHTA and CDR2 FQGNSA. V was pared by 0 bases and J by 0 bases, with 9 bases between. The CDR3 extends over 16 amino acids. In nucleotides, the CDR3 is TGTGCCAGCAGCTTAGCTGCGGGACTAGCCAAAAACATTCAGTACTTC. Protein product: CASSLAAGLAKNIQYF. The full variable domain, in which reference TRBV7-2 and TRBJ2-4 provide the parts outside the CDR3, is GAGVSQSPSNKVTEKGKDVELRCDPISGHTALYWYRQSLGQGLEFLIYFQGNSAPDKSGLPSDRFSAERTGGSVSTLTIQRTQQEDSAVYLCASSLAAGLAKNIQYFGAGTRLSVL.

This clonotype has more than one count but fewer than ten. The CDR3 nucleotides read TGTGCCAGCAGCATCCCCACAACAGGAGCTCAGACCCAGTACTTC. Protein: CASSIPTTGAQTQYF. The chain recombines TRBV12-3 or TRBV12-4 with TRBJ2-5, with a weak D call TRBD1 (5 bases). Trimming took 6 bases from V and 6 from J, leaving 20 bases between them. This CDR3 comprises 15 residues.